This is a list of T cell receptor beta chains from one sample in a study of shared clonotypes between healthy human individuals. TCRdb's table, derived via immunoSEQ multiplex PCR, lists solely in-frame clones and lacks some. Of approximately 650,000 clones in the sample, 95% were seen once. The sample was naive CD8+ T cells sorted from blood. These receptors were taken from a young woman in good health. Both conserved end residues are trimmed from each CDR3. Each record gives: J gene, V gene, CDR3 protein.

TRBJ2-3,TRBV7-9,ASMSPDTQY
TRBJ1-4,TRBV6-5,ASSDGEKLF
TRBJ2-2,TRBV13,ASSLGRFTGELF
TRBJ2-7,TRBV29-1,SAVGGEQY
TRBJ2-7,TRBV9,ASSLRAGGGNEQY
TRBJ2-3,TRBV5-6,ASSSAGADTQY
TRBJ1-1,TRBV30,AWSPSGGEAF
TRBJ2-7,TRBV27,ASSLGVTSNDEQY
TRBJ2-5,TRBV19,ASSIPRAEEETQY
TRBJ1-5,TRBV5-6,ASSFRGVGQPQH
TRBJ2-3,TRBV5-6,ASRLGASGLMQY
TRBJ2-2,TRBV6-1,ASSESIALNTGELF
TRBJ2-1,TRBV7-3,ASSSLEGEQF
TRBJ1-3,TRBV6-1,ASSEWRGSGNTIY
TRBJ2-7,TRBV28,ASSFPPAGGTYEQY